The subject of this entry is one T cell receptor beta chain. This entry comes from a study of blood T cell repertoires in COVID-19. Study at large: Acute and convalescent COVID-19 specimens originated in the United States, Italy and Spain. T cells, B-cell-depleted T cells, or PBMCs provided the cDNA or gDNA that served as material.

Authors' processing steps: Amplifying reference gene primers gave estimates of nucleated cell counts. Only in-frame clones appear in the TCRdb table, and some are missing; sequencing was by immunoSEQ multiplex PCR. V and J calls and clone size are those listed in that table; D and trimming were worked out from the DNA. The sample lists roughly 120,000 clones, 90% seen once, with around 1.1% in the top ten. The CDR3 runs to 17 residues. Per germline, CDR1 MDHEN and CDR2 SYDVKM. V lost 11 bases, J lost 0 bases, and 10 bases stayed unmatched. Material for sequencing was peripheral blood. The gene calls are TRBV28 and TRBJ2-3, with TRBD2 matching 14 bases. The TCR comes from a human donor in a cohort sampled during active COVID-19. In DNA form, the CDR3 reads TGTGCCGCAACGGGACTAGCGGGAGTCCCGAGCACAGATACGCAGTATTTT. Protein product: CAATGLAGVPSTDTQYF.